The rows below give T cell receptor beta chains drawn from one sample of a study of blood T cells in healthy people across ages. MiXCR, run by TCRdb on the 5' RACE reads, gives a single entry per CDR3 protein. Of 700,000 or so distinct CDR3 sequences in the sample, roughly two fifths were seen once. Sequenced: blood. Source of these receptors: a man aged 80 or over in good health. The conserved cysteine and the conserved F or W are not part of the CDR3 here. Size tells how often a clone was seen (once, few, many) or the class of an expanded clone, and some rows leave it out.

v_call | clone_size | cdr3_aa
TRBV29-1 | - | SVAQGLSYGYT
TRBV29-1 | few | SGRKGSNYGYT
TRBV25-1 | many | ASSEPGFPGRRSTDTQY
TRBV7-9 | few | ASSTPMAYPMNTEAF
TRBV20-1 | few | SARGANNEQF
TRBV30 | - | AWSVRARGYPKNIQY
TRBV5-1 | - | ASSIRDRAYNEQF
TRBV4-2 | - | ASSQELDLNEQY
TRBV27 | - | ASSSPTGGLEYEQY
TRBV7-2 | - | ASSLRQGSSTDTQY
TRBV6-2/TRBV6-3 | - | ASNQPGQELF